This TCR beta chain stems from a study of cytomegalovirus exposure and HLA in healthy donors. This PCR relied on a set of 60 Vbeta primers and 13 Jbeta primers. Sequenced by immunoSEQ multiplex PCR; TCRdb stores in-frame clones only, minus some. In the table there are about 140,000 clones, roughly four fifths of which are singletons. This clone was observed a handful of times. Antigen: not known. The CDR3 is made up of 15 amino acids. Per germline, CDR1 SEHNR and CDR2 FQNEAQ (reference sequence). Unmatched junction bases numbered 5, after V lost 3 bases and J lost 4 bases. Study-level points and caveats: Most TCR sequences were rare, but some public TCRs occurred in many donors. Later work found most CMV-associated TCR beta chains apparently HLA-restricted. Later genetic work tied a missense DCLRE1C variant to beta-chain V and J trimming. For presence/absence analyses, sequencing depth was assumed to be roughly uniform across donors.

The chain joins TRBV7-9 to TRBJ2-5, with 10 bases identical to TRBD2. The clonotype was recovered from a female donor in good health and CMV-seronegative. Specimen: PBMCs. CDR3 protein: CASSFLAGGGETQYF. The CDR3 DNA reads TGTGCCAGCAGCTTCTTAGCGGGGGGAGGAGAGACCCAGTACTTC.